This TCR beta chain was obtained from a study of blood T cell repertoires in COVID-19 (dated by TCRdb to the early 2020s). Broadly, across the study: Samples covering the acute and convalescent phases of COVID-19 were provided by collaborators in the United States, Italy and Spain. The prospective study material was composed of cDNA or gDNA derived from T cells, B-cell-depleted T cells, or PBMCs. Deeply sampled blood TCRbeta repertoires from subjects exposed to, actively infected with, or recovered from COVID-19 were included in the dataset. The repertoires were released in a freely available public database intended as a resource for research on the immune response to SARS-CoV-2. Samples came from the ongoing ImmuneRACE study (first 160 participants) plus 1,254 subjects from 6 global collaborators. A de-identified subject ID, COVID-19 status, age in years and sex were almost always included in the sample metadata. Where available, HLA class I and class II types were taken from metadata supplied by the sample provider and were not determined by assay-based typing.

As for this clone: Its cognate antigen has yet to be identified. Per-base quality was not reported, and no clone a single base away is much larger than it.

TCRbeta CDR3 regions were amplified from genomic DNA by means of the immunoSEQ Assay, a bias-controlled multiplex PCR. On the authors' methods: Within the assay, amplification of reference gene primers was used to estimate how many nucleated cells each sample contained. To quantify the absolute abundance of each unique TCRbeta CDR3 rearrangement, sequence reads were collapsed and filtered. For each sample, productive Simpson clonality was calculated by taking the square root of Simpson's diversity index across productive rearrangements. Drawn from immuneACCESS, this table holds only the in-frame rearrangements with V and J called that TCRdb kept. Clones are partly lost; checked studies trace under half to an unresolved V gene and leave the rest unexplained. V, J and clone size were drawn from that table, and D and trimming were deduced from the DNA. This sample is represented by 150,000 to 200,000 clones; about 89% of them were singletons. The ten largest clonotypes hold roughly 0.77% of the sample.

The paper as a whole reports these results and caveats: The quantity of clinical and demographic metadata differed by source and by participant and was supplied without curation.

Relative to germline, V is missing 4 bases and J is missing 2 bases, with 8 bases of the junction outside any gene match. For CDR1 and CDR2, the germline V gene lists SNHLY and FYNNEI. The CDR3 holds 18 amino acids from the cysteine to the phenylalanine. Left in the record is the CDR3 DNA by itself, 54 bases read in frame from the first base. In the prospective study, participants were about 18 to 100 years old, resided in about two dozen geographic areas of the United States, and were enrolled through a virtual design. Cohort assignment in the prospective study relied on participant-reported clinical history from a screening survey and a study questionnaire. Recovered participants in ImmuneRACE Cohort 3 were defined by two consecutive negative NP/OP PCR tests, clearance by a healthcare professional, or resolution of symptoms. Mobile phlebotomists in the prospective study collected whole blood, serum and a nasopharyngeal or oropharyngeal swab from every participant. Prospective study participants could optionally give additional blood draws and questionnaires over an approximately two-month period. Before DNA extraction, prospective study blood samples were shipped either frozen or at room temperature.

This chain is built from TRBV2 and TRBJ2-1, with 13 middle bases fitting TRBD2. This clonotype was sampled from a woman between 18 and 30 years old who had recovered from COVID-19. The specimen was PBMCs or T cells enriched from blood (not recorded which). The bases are TGTGCCAGCAGTGTTCCCGGGACTAGCGGGAACCCCTACAATGAGCAGTTCTTC. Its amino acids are CASSVPGTSGNPYNEQFF.